This T cell receptor (beta chain) appears in the sequencing data of a study of T cells after posttransplantation cyclophosphamide. Assay: immunoSEQ multiplex PCR; the TCRdb copy retains only in-frame clones and omits some. The record shows over 10,000 clones for this sample, with no singletons present. Study-level results: TRB clonality was highly associated with recipient CMV seropositivity and reactivation.

At least ten counts were recorded for this clone. Its antigen is as yet unknown. Busulfan-fludarabine conditioning, marrow transplant, and cyclophosphamide on days +3 and +4 were administered. Germline CDR1 is SGHRS and CDR2 is YFSETQ. Trimming took 2 bases from V and 2 from J, leaving 7 bases between them. The CDR3 is 13 amino acids. The TCR originated in a female patient in her forties who received an allogeneic stem cell transplant from an unrelated donor, was CMV-positive, and had acute GVHD only. Some T cells may be transferred from the graft donor. The rearrangement links TRBV5-1 to TRBJ2-5, with D perhaps TRBD1 (6 bases). This sample comprised PBMCs, obtained after allogeneic stem cell transplant with posttransplant cyclophosphamide. CDR3 sequence: CASSFTGQETQYF. CDR3 DNA: TGCGCCAGCAGCTTCACAGGGCAAGAGACCCAGTACTTC. Looking up the rest from reference TRBV5-1 and TRBJ2-5 gives the full variable domain: KAGVTQTPRYLIKTRGQQVTLSCSPISGHRSVSWYQQTPGQGLQFLFEYFSETQRNKGNFPGRFSGRQFSNSRSEMNVSTLELGDSALYLCASSFTGQETQYFGPGTRLLVL.